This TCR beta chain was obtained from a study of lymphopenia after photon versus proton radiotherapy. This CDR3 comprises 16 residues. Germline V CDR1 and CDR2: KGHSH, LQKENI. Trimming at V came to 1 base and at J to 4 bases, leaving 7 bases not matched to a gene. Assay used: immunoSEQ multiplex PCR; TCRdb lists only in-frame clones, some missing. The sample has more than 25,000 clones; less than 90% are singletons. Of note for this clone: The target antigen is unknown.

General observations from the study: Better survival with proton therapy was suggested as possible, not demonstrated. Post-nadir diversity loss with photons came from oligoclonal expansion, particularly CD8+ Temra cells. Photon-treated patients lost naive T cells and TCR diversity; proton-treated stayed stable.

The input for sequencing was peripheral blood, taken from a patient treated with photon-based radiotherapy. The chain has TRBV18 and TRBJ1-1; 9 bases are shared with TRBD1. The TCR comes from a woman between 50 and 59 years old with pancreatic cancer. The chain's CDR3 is CASSPRMDRGPTEAFF. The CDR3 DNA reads TGTGCCAGCTCACCACGAATGGACAGGGGACCCACTGAAGCTTTCTTT.